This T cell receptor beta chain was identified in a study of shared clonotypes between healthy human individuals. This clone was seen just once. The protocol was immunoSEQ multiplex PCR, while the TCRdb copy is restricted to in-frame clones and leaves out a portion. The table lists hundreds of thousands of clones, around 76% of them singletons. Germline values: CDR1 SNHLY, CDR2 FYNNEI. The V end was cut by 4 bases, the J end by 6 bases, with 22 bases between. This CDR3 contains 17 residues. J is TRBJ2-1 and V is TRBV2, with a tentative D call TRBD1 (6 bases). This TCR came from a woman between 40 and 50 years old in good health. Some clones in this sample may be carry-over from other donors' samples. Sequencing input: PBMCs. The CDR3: CASSGSGHPGVGNEQFF. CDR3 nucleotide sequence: TGTGCCAGCAGTGGGTCCGGGCACCCAGGGGTGGGCAATGAGCAGTTCTTC.